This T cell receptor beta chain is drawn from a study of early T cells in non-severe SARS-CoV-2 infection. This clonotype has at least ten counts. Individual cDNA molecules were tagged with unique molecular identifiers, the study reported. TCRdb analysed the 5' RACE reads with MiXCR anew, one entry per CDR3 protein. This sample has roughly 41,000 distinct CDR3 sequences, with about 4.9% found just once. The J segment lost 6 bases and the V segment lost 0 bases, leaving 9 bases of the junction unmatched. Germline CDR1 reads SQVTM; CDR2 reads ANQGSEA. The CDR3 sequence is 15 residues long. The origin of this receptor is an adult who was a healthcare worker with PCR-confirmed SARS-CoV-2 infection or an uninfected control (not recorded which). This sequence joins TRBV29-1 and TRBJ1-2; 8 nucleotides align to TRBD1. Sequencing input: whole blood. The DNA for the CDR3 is TGCAGCGTTGAAGATCGTCGGACAGGGCTTGATGGCTACACCTTC. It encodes CSVEDRRTGLDGYTF.